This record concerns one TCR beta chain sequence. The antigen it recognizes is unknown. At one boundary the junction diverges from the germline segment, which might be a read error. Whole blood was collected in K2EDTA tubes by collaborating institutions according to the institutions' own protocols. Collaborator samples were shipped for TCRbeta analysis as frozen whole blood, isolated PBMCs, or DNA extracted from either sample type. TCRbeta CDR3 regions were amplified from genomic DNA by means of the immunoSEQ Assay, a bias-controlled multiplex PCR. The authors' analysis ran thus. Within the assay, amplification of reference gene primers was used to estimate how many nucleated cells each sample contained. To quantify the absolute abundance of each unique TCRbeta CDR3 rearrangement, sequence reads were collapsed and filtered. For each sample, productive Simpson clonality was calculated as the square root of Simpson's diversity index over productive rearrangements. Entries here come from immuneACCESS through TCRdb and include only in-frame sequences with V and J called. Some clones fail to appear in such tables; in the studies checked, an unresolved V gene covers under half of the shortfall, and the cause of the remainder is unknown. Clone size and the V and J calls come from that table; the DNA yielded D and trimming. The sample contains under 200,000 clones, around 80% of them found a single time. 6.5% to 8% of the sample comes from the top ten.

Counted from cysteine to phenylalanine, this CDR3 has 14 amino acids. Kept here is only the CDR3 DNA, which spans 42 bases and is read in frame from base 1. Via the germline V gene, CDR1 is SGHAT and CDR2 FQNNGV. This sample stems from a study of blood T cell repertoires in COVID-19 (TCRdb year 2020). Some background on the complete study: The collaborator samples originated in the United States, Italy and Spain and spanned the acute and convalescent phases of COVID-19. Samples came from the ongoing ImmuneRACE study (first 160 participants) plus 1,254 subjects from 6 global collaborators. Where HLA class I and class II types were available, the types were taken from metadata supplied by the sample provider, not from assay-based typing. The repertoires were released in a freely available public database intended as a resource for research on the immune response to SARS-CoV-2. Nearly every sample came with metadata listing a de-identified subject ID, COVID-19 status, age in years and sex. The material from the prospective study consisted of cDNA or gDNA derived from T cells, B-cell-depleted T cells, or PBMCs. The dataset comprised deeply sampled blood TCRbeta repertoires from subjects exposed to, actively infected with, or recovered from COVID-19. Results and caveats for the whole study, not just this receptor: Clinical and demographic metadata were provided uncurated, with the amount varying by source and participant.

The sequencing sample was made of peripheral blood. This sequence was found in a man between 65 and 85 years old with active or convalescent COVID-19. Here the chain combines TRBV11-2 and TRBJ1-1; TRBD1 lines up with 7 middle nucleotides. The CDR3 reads CASSLQGENAEAFF. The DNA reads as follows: TGTGCCAGCAGCTTACAGGGGGAGAACGCTGAAGCTTTCTTT.